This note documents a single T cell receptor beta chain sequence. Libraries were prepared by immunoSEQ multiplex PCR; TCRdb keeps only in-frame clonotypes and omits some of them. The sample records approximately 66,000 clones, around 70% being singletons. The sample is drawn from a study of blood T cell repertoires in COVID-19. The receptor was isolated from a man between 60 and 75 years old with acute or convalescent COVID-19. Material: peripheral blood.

The CDR3, as DNA: TGTGCCTGGAGTGTTTATGTCGGAGAGACCCAGTACTTC. Residues: CAWSVYVGETQYF. This chain joins TRBV30 and TRBJ2-5, with D unclear. Per the germline V gene, CDR1 is GTSNPN and CDR2 is SVGIG (reference sequence). V lost 0 bases and J 4 bases, leaving 9 bases between the germline ends. The CDR3 contains 13 residues.